This T cell receptor (beta chain) was documented in a study of blood T cell repertoires in COVID-19 (dated by TCRdb to 2019 to 2021). Study-level background: Samples from collaborators originated in the United States, Italy and Spain and spanned both the acute and convalescent phases of COVID-19. Where available, HLA class I and class II types were taken from metadata supplied by the sample provider and were not determined by assay-based typing. The prospective study material was composed of cDNA or gDNA derived from T cells, B-cell-depleted T cells, or PBMCs. A freely available public database, intended as a resource for researchers studying the immune response to SARS-CoV-2, is where the repertoires were released. A de-identified subject ID, COVID-19 status, age in years and sex were almost always included in the sample metadata. Deeply sampled blood TCRbeta repertoires from subjects exposed to, actively infected with, or recovered from COVID-19 were included in the dataset. Samples came from the ongoing ImmuneRACE study (first 160 participants) plus 1,254 subjects from 6 global collaborators.

TCRbeta CDR3 regions were amplified from genomic DNA using the immunoSEQ Assay, a bias-controlled multiplex PCR. Regarding the original processing steps: Within the assay, amplification of reference gene primers was used to estimate how many nucleated cells each sample contained. To quantify the absolute abundance of each unique TCRbeta CDR3 rearrangement, sequence reads were collapsed and filtered. Productive Simpson clonality was computed per sample as the square root of Simpson's diversity index over productive rearrangements. In TCRdb, the immuneACCESS table is reduced to in-frame sequences with V and J assigned. These tables do not hold every clone; where another copy was compared, an unresolved V gene accounts for under half, and the others remain unexplained. V and J calls plus clone size are reproduced from that table; the DNA served to infer D and trimming. The sample profile shows about 200,000 clones; approximately 83% of them were found once. In total, the top ten clones hold approximately 5% of the sample.

Details on this clone: Its antigen specificity is not known. No quality values exist for individual bases; no much larger clone is one base distant.

Enrolling through a virtual design, the prospective study's participants ranged in age from roughly 18 to 95 years and lived across 20 to 30 United States geographic areas. Cohort assignment in the prospective study relied on participant-reported clinical history from a screening survey and a study questionnaire. A participant counted as exposed if, within 2 weeks of entering the study, that participant had been in contact with someone who had a PCR-confirmed or clinician-diagnosed COVID-19 case. Mobile phlebotomists in the prospective study collected whole blood, serum and a nasopharyngeal or oropharyngeal swab from every participant. Additional blood draws and questionnaires over an approximately two-month period could optionally be provided by prospective study participants. Prospective study blood samples were shipped either frozen or at room temperature before DNA extraction. The V end gives up 4 bases and the J end 1 base, leaving 3 bases in the junction not matched to a gene. Per the germline V gene (reference sequence), LNHDA is the CDR1 and SQIVND is the CDR2. The CDR3 covers 15 residues, taking in both the cysteine and the phenylalanine. Solely the CDR3 DNA is kept, with 45 bases framed from the first base.

Findings and caveats that apply to the study as a whole: The quantity of clinical and demographic metadata differed by source and by participant and was supplied without curation.

This sequence uses TRBV19 and TRBJ2-2; 7 nucleotides in the junction match TRBD1. The TCR sequence derives from a woman between 50 and 59 years old who had been exposed to COVID-19. The specimen was PBMCs or T cells enriched from blood (not recorded which). Here is the DNA: TGTGCCAGTAGTAACCGGGACAGGAACACCGGGGAGCTGTTTTTT. Translated, this is CASSNRDRNTGELFF. Supplemented by the reference TRBV19 and TRBJ2-2 proteins around the CDR3, the complete variable domain is DGGITQSPKYLFRKEGQNVTLSCEQNLNHDAMYWYRQDPGQGLRLIYYSQIVNDFQKGDIAEGYSVSREKKESFPLTVTSAQKNPTAFYLCASSNRDRNTGELFFGEGSRLTVL.